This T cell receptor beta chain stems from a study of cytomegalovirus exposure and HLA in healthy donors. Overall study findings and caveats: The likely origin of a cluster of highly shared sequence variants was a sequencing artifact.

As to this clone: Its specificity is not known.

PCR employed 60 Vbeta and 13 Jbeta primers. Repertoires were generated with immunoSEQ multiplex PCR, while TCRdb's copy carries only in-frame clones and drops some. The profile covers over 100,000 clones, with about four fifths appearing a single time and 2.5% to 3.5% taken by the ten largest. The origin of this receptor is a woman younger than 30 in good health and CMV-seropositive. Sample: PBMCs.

For the CDR3, the DNA is TGTGCCTGCACCCAGGGGTTGGATCAGCCCCAGCATTTT. It is translated as CACTQGLDQPQHF. The V and J genes are TRBV30 and TRBJ1-5; D is perhaps TRBD1 (6 bases). V lost 6 bases to trimming and J lost 5 bases, with 14 bases between them. Germline CDR1 and CDR2: GTSNPN and SVGIG (reference sequence). The CDR3 totals 13 residues.